This T cell receptor (beta chain) derives from a study of persistence of HIV-infected CD4 T cells. Whole-study context: The sample holds CD4+ T cells responsive to CMV or HIV-1 Gag.

Cells were stimulated with CMV-infected fibroblast lysates at roughly 10 ug/mL. Memory cells lacking CD40L and CD69 with high CD45RO were sorted. Sequencing used immunoSEQ version 4 in survey mode. Sequencing used immunoSEQ multiplex PCR; TCRdb keeps in-frame clones, though not all of them. Of tens of thousands of clones listed, roughly 86% were seen once; the top ten hold roughly 5%. The V end was cut by 7 bases, the J end by 7 bases, with 20 bases between. Germline V gives CDR1 LNHDA, CDR2 SQIVND (reference sequence). The CDR3 is 15 residues long. As regards this clone: Its specificity is unknown.

Findings and caveats of the study: Degenerate expanded CDR3beta sequences were enriched among CMV- and Gag-responding cells. Compared with CD3/CD28-stimulated cells, CMV- and Gag-responding cells showed lower TCRbeta richness. TCR oligoclonality correlated with proviral oligoclonality in the same sorted populations.

The TCR was taken from an adult man with HIV who was CMV-seropositive. The chain employs TRBV19 and TRBJ1-5; D is possibly TRBD1 (6 bases). Sequencing was performed on CD4+ T cells sorted from PBMCs after 18-hour stimulation, taken from a patient who received antiretroviral therapy. The CDR3 DNA is TGTGCCAGTAACCCTATCTTCGGGGGGGCACAGCCCCAGCATTTT. It yields the protein CASNPIFGGAQPQHF.